The 9 T cell receptor beta chains presented below share a single source sample, sequenced in a study of naive and memory T cell subsets. Study findings and constraints: A few larger clonotypes appeared in naive repertoires, especially CD8, possibly memory cells re-expressing CD45RA.

An equimolar mix of two oligonucleotides served as the beta constant-region primer for TRBC1 and TRBC2. Four rounds of PCR amplified the ligated cDNA using nested alpha and beta constant-region primers plus SP2. Via MiXCR, TCRdb re-called the UMI-ligation and nested PCR reads, giving one row per CDR3 protein. The top ten clones hold just over 0.13% of a sample with about 90,000 distinct CDR3 sequences, 10% to 12% of them seen once. These receptors have no known antigen. The sequenced material came from naive CD4+ T cells from blood. Receptors originate from a human donor in good health.

There are a few counts of this clonotype. The rearrangement links TRBV20-1 to TRBJ2-1; possibly TRBD1 or TRBD2 for D (5 bases each). V gave up 0 bases and J gave up 8 bases, with 20 bases separating them. This CDR3 has 16 amino acids. The V gene's germline CDR1 is DFQATT and CDR2 SNEGSKA (reference sequence). The CDR3 reads CSARDPGQGPYDEQFF. CDR3 DNA sequence: TGCAGTGCTAGAGATCCGGGGCAGGGCCCATATGATGAGCAGTTCTTC.

This clonotype was picked up a small number of times. The chain combines TRBV11-1 with TRBJ2-6, with 8 bases identical to TRBD1. The V and J ends lost 5 bases and 0 bases, in that order; junction bases with no gene match: 3. CDR3 length equals 16 residues. CDR1 and CDR2 from the germline V gene are SGHAT and FQDESV (reference sequence). The CDR3 protein is CASSPTGGSGANVLTF. As DNA, the CDR3 is TGTGCCAGCAGCCCAACAGGGGGCTCTGGGGCCAACGTCCTGACTTTC.

This clonotype came up a few times. The rearrangement uses TRBV27 and TRBJ2-4, with D uncertain. The CDR3 totals 16 residues. CDR1 is MNHEY and CDR2 is SMNVEV in the germline V gene (reference sequence). V was trimmed by 4 bases and J by 0 bases, leaving 13 bases between them. The CDR3 sequence is CASSSRLRLAKNIQYF. In DNA, the CDR3 is TGTGCCAGCAGTTCCAGACTCAGACTAGCCAAAAACATTCAGTACTTC.

This sequence joins TRBV6-6 and TRBJ1-3; D possibly corresponds to TRBD1 (5 bases). V gave up 6 bases and J gave up 0 bases, with 12 bases separating them. The CDR3 runs to 15 residues. Germline V CDR1 and CDR2: MNHNY, SVGAGI (reference sequence). This CDR3 is CASSPRDGSGNTIYF. In DNA, the CDR3 is TGTGCCAGCAGCCCCCGGGACGGCTCTGGAAACACCATATATTTT.

This clonotype was observed at least ten times. The rearrangement uses TRBV7-2 and TRBJ2-3; 8 nucleotides match TRBD2. CDR1 and CDR2 (germline): SGHTA, FQGNSA. Trimming removed 5 bases from V and 1 base from J; junction bases left unmatched: 8. This CDR3 has 16 amino acids. CDR3 loop: CASSKTSGGGTDTQYF. The CDR3 coding sequence is TGTGCCAGCAGCAAAACTAGCGGAGGGGGCACAGATACGCAGTATTTT.

This clonotype was found many times. The CDR3 is CATSEVSGSLFNEQFF. The DNA of the CDR3 is TGTGCCACCAGTGAGGTGAGCGGGAGCTTGTTCAATGAGCAGTTCTTC. The rearrangement links TRBV24-1 to TRBJ2-1, with 8 bases aligning to TRBD2. This CDR3 region has 16 residues. Germline-derived CDR1 and CDR2 are KGHDR and SFDVKD. The ends lost 4 bases at V and 6 bases at J; junction bases unmatched: 10.

The sample holds many counts of this clonotype. This chain connects TRBV20-1 to TRBJ2-2; possibly TRBD1 or TRBD2 for D (5 bases each). V lost 5 bases, J lost 7 bases, and 11 bases lay in between. The V gene's germline CDR1 is DFQATT and CDR2 SNEGSKA (reference sequence). The CDR3 runs 12 residues. For the CDR3, the DNA is TGCAGTGCTTGGGGGACCATCGGGGAGCTGTTTTTT. Translation: CSAWGTIGELFF.

V gene TRBV7-2 combines with J gene TRBJ2-1; D unclear. CDR1 and CDR2 from the germline V gene are SGHTA and FQGNSA. The V and J ends lost 1 base and 7 bases respectively, with 5 bases between them. CDR3 length: 12 amino acids. The CDR3 here is CASSLGRNEQFF. DNA for the CDR3: TGTGCCAGCAGCTTAGGCAGGAATGAGCAGTTCTTC.

At least ten counts were recorded for this clonotype. The rearrangement links TRBV12-3 or TRBV12-4 to TRBJ2-7, with D unclear. The length of the CDR3 is 11 residues. V lost 4 bases to trimming and J lost 2 bases, with 3 bases between them. The CDR3 DNA sequence: TGTGCCAGCAGTTCCCCCTACGAGCAGTACTTC. Translation gives CASSSPYEQYF.